This T cell receptor (beta chain) was recovered during a study of preoperative IRX-2 immunotherapy in early breast cancer. This CDR3 has 16 amino acids. Deletions cut 3 bases from V and 1 base from J, with 13 bases between. The germline gives CDR1 LNHDA, CDR2 SQIVND (reference sequence). Using immunoSEQ multiplex PCR, the repertoire was profiled, and TCRdb retains in-frame clones only, with some absent. The data hold 75,000 to 100,000 clones, with about nine tenths observed a single time. Sample treatment: preoperative locoregional IRX-2 cytokine immunotherapy. Samples came from a phase Ib trial of preoperative locoregional IRX-2 cytokine immunotherapy.

Sequences were derived from tumor tissue, sampled after IRX-2 immunotherapy. The chain links TRBV19 to TRBJ2-4; D is ambiguous. The TCR was taken from a human donor with breast cancer. The CDR3 DNA follows: TGTGCCAGTAGTATGTTCCCCGGTGTGGCCAAAAACATTCAGTACTTC. Translated: CASSMFPGVAKNIQYF. Full variable domain (outside the CDR3, taken from reference TRBV19 and TRBJ2-4): DGGITQSPKYLFRKEGQNVTLSCEQNLNHDAMYWYRQDPGQGLRLIYYSQIVNDFQKGDIAEGYSVSREKKESFPLTVTSAQKNPTAFYLCASSMFPGVAKNIQYFGAGTRLSVL.